This TCR beta chain was captured by sequencing in a study of early T cells in non-severe SARS-CoV-2 infection listed by TCRdb under 2021. With respect to the entire study: Because TCR sequencing relied on bulk RNA taken from unsorted whole blood, pairing of alpha and beta chains was not possible. Overall study results and their limits: VDJdb matching was skewed toward anti-spike CD8 responses and likely underestimated virus-specific expansions, missing private and CD4 specificities.

At least ten counts were recorded for this clonotype. This receptor's antigen is unknown. Per-base quality was not reported, and no clone a single base away is much larger than it. There are 13 amino acids in the CDR3, from cysteine to phenylalanine inclusive. Only the CDR3 portion is preserved as DNA: 39 bases, with reading frame beginning at the first base. Per the germline V gene, SGHAT is the CDR1 and FQNNGV is the CDR2. V is pared back by 1 base and J by 10 bases, with 13 bases lying between the germline termini. Library preparation was by 5' RACE. Sequencing took place on a NextSeq 500. The TCR library protocol attached unique molecular identifiers to individual cDNA molecules to correct for sequencing error and PCR bias. Both TCR alpha and beta chains were sequenced, and tight co-correlation was observed between alpha and beta sequence abundances in each sample. As for the original processing: Decombinator V4 was used to annotate the V gene, J gene and CDR3 of the TCR sequences. Expanded TCRs were defined as changing significantly between any two time points under a Poisson model with p below 0.0001. TCR abundances were normalised to the total number of TCRs sequenced per sample and expressed as counts per million. MAIT TCRs were defined by TRAV1-2 paired with TRAJ12, TRAJ20 or TRAJ33, and iNKT TCRs by TRAV10 paired with TRAJ18. VDJdb, accessed on 1 November 2021, was searched for TCRs annotated for CMV, EBV and SARS-CoV-2, and TCRs annotated for more than one antigen were excluded. Clones were called with MiXCR by TCRdb after fastp trimmed the public reads at Q25, and only in-frame beta chains were retained. For every CDR3 protein sequence, its rows merge into one entry that carries the most common genes and DNA. None of the V and J calls come from the authors' own analysis; TCRdb made them. The sample table shows about 30,000 distinct CDR3 sequences, and 5% to 6.5% are seen once. Approximately 3.4% of the sample rests with the top ten.

A case-control design nested within a healthcare worker cohort in London, UK, was used, with weekly nasopharyngeal swab PCR tests and blood sampling performed. Between 23 and 31 March 2020, the week of the UK lockdown, healthcare workers were enrolled and then followed up weekly for as long as 16 weeks. Sequencing used whole blood. The clonotype comes from an adult who was a healthcare worker with PCR-confirmed SARS-CoV-2 infection or an uninfected control (not recorded which). The rearranged chain carries TRBV11-2 and TRBJ1-1, with the D gene call left open. This receptor carries the CDR3 CASSLGQREGAFF. The DNA sequence is as follows: TGTGCCAGCAGCTTAGGCCAACGGGAGGGAGCTTTCTTT.